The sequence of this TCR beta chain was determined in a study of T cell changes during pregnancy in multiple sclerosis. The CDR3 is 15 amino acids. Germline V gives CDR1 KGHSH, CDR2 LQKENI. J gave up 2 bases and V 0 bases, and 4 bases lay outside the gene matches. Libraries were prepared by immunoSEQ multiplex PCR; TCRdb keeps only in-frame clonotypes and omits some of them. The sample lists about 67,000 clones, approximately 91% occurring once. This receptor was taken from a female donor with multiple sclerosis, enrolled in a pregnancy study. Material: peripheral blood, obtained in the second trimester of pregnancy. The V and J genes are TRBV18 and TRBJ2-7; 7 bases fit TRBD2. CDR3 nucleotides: TGTGCCAGCTCACCACCGGCGGGAGCCGCCTACGAGCAGTACTTC. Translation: CASSPPAGAAYEQYF.